This T cell receptor beta chain was sequenced in a study of control samples from healthy donors and cancer patients. Profiling relied on immunoSEQ multiplex PCR, and the TCRdb table lists in-frame clones only, not all of them. The sample includes about 170,000 clones, 75% to 95% of them seen just once. The V gene's germline CDR1 is SGHTA and CDR2 FQGNSA. Trimming left V 1 base short and J 4 bases short, with 19 bases between. This CDR3 has 17 residues. The chain has TRBV7-2 and TRBJ1-2, with no clear D. The clonotype comes from a woman aged 40 to 50 in good health. Sequencing input: blood. CDR3 region: CASSLVVGGREVYGYTF. The CDR3 coding sequence is TGTGCCAGCAGCTTAGTTGTTGGTGGGAGGGAAGTCTATGGCTACACCTTC.